A selection of T cell receptor beta chains follows, all from one sample in a study of cytomegalovirus exposure and HLA in healthy donors. TCRdb's table, derived via immunoSEQ multiplex PCR, lists solely in-frame clones and lacks some. This sample yields a few hundred thousand clones, of which over 60% are seen a single time; 1.5% to 2% belongs to the top ten. The source material was PBMCs. The receptors derive from a man aged 18 to 30 in good health and CMV-seronegative. Each CDR3 is given with its conserved first and last residue. The D gene is left open where the match is weak. Size is omitted from some rows. Given values are once, few, many or a class for expanded clones.

size: -
D: -
V: TRBV7-8
J: TRBJ2-1
DNA: TGTGCCAGCAGCTTAGGTAGGTTCCTTAGCCCCTCGGGCTCCTACAATGAGCAGTTCTTC
CDR3: CASSLGRFLSPSGSYNEQFF

size: -
D: -
V: TRBV19
J: TRBJ1-1
DNA: TGTGCCAGTACTCCTGGAGGGTCGGAAGGGACTGAAGCTTTCTTT
CDR3: CASTPGGSEGTEAFF

size: -
D: TRBD2
V: TRBV9
J: TRBJ2-5
DNA: TGTGCCAGCAGCGTAGTAGCGGGGGGAGAGGAGACCCAGTACTTC
CDR3: CASSVVAGGEETQYF

size: -
D: -
V: TRBV21-1
J: TRBJ2-3
DNA: TGTGCCAGCAGCCCTAGCGGGAGGGTGGTTTTT
CDR3: CASSPSGRVVF

size: -
D: -
V: TRBV5-4
J: TRBJ2-2
DNA: TGTGCCAGCAGCGTGGGGGGGACAGGTGGTTTCACCGGGGAGCTGTTTTTT
CDR3: CASSVGGTGGFTGELFF

size: -
D: TRBD2
V: TRBV30
J: TRBJ2-2
DNA: TGTGCTTCCGGGGGGGTGAACACCGGGGAGCTGTTTTTT
CDR3: CASGGVNTGELFF

size: -
D: TRBD2
V: TRBV14
J: TRBJ2-1
DNA: TGTGCCAGCAGCCCTATAGATAGCCAGCGGGAGGGGCATGAGCAGTTCTTC
CDR3: CASSPIDSQREGHEQFF

size: once
D: TRBD2
V: TRBV4-2
J: TRBJ2-7
DNA: TGTGCCAGCAGCCAAGGAGCGGGAAATGAGCAGTACTTC
CDR3: CASSQGAGNEQYF

size: -
D: TRBD1
V: TRBV6-5
J: TRBJ1-1
DNA: TGTGCCAGCAGGATGGGACAGTTAGAAGCTTTCTTT
CDR3: CASRMGQLEAFF

size: -
D: TRBD1
V: TRBV6-5
J: TRBJ1-4
DNA: TGTGCCAGCAGTAAGACACAGGGGAATGAAAAACTGTTTTTT
CDR3: CASSKTQGNEKLFF

size: once
D: TRBD2
V: TRBV10-3
J: TRBJ2-3
DNA: TGTGCCATCAGCCTGACTAGCGGGGGGACAGATACGCAGTATTTT
CDR3: CAISLTSGGTDTQYF

size: -
D: -
V: TRBV4-2
J: TRBJ2-7
DNA: TGTGCCAGCAGTCAAGAGATAGTAGCGGTGAGCTCCTACGAGCAGTACTTC
CDR3: CASSQEIVAVSSYEQYF

size: -
D: -
V: TRBV4-3
J: TRBJ2-3
DNA: TGCGCCAGCAGCCTACTCGGCACAGATACGCAGTATTTT
CDR3: CASSLLGTDTQYF

size: -
D: TRBD1
V: TRBV7-2
J: TRBJ2-2
DNA: TGTGCCAGCAGCTTAGGACAGGGCACCGGGGAGCTGTTTTTT
CDR3: CASSLGQGTGELFF

size: once
D: -
V: TRBV19
J: TRBJ2-1
DNA: TGTGCCAGTAGTGGGAATGGGGCAGGGCTTTACAATGAGCAGTTCTTC
CDR3: CASSGNGAGLYNEQFF

size: -
D: -
V: TRBV27
J: TRBJ2-7
DNA: TGTGCCAGCAGTTTGGGGGACAAGAACTACGAGCAGTACTTC
CDR3: CASSLGDKNYEQYF

size: many
D: -
V: TRBV25-1
J: TRBJ1-1
DNA: TGTGCCAGCAGTGAATTGGCAGGGGAAGGGGTGAACACTGAAGCTTTCTTT
CDR3: CASSELAGEGVNTEAFF

size: -
D: -
V: TRBV5-1
J: TRBJ2-7
DNA: TGCGCCAGCACCAGGGATATAATCTCCTACGAGCAGTACTTC
CDR3: CASTRDIISYEQYF

size: -
D: TRBD1
V: TRBV6-1
J: TRBJ1-3
DNA: TGTGCCAGCAAGGAACAGGGGTACTCTGGAAACACCATATATTTT
CDR3: CASKEQGYSGNTIYF

size: -
D: -
V: TRBV5-1
J: TRBJ2-1
DNA: TGCGCCAGCAGCTTGGGATTTCAGGGAAGCTCCTACAATGAGCAGTTCTTC
CDR3: CASSLGFQGSSYNEQFF

size: -
D: -
V: TRBV5-6
J: TRBJ2-7
DNA: TGTGCCAGCAGCCGGACTGGGTCGGGGTTCTACGAGCAGTACTTC
CDR3: CASSRTGSGFYEQYF

size: -
D: TRBD1
V: TRBV6-5
J: TRBJ2-7
DNA: TGTGCCAGCAGCTCCAACCGGGACAGGGTCTACGAGCAGTACTTC
CDR3: CASSSNRDRVYEQYF

size: -
D: -
V: TRBV5-4
J: TRBJ2-2
DNA: TGTGCCAGCAGCTCCGGACAGAGGGACACCGGGGAGCTGTTTTTT
CDR3: CASSSGQRDTGELFF

size: -
D: -
V: TRBV9
J: TRBJ2-3
DNA: TGTGCCAGCAGCGTAGGGTCGGGAGTCACTACGCGGATGGCAGATACGCAGTATTTT
CDR3: CASSVGSGVTTRMADTQYF

size: -
D: TRBD1
V: TRBV20-1
J: TRBJ2-7
DNA: TGCAGTGCTAGGGGACAGTACGAGCAGTACTTC
CDR3: CSARGQYEQYF

size: -
D: TRBD1
V: TRBV7-2
J: TRBJ1-2
DNA: TGTGCCAGCAGCCTCCCTCGGTCCCAACAGGGGACAACTAACTATGGCTACACCTTC
CDR3: CASSLPRSQQGTTNYGYTF

size: once
D: TRBD1
V: TRBV11-3
J: TRBJ1-2
DNA: TGTGCCAGCAGCACCCTACAGGGGACCTCTAACTATGGCTACACCTTC
CDR3: CASSTLQGTSNYGYTF

size: -
D: TRBD1
V: TRBV30
J: TRBJ2-5
DNA: TGTGCCTGGACCGGCGGGACAGGGAGAGAGACCCAGTACTTC
CDR3: CAWTGGTGRETQYF

size: -
D: TRBD1
V: TRBV9
J: TRBJ1-1
DNA: TGTGCCAGCAGCGCAGGGGGGATGGACACTGAAGCTTTCTTT
CDR3: CASSAGGMDTEAFF

size: -
D: TRBD1
V: TRBV19
J: TRBJ2-5
DNA: TGTGCCAGTAGTCCCCGGGACAGGGACAGGGAGACCCAGTACTTC
CDR3: CASSPRDRDRETQYF

size: few
D: TRBD2
V: TRBV28
J: TRBJ2-7
DNA: TGTGCCAGCAGTCCTAAGACTAGCGGGAGGGCCATATACGAGCAGTACTTC
CDR3: CASSPKTSGRAIYEQYF

size: -
D: -
V: TRBV5-8
J: TRBJ2-7
DNA: TGTGCCAGCATTGTTCTTGGCGGATCCTACGAGCAGTACTTC
CDR3: CASIVLGGSYEQYF

size: once
D: -
V: TRBV10-2
J: TRBJ1-2
DNA: TGCGCCAGCAGGGACAGTAACTATGGCTACACCTTC
CDR3: CASRDSNYGYTF

size: -
D: -
V: TRBV28
J: TRBJ1-6
DNA: TGTGCCAGCAGTTTTCTCCTTGACAAGTATAATTCACCCCTCCACTTT
CDR3: CASSFLLDKYNSPLHF

size: -
D: TRBD1
V: TRBV25-1
J: TRBJ2-6
DNA: TGTGCCAGCTCCCCCCCGGGACAGGGGGTTTCTGGGGCCAACGTCCTGACTTTC
CDR3: CASSPPGQGVSGANVLTF

size: -
D: -
V: TRBV27
J: TRBJ2-7
DNA: TGTGCCAGCAGTTTATCTGAATACTCCTACGAGCAGTACTTC
CDR3: CASSLSEYSYEQYF

size: -
D: -
V: TRBV9
J: TRBJ2-1
DNA: TGTGCCAGCAGCGACGACAGGCTATCCTACAATGAGCAGTTCTTC
CDR3: CASSDDRLSYNEQFF

size: few
D: -
V: TRBV2
J: TRBJ1-1
DNA: TGTGCCAGCAGTGGTCCACTTTCAGCTTTCTTT
CDR3: CASSGPLSAFF

size: -
D: TRBD1
V: TRBV2
J: TRBJ1-1
DNA: TGTGCCAGCAGACTAACTGGGACAGGGAAGAACACTGAAGCTTTCTTT
CDR3: CASRLTGTGKNTEAFF

size: -
D: -
V: TRBV9
J: TRBJ1-2
DNA: TGTGCCAGCAGTAACATTGACAGTTATGGCTACACCTTC
CDR3: CASSNIDSYGYTF

size: -
D: TRBD2
V: TRBV5-6
J: TRBJ2-7
DNA: TGTGCCAGCAGTTTTAGCGGGAGTAATACTTACGAGCAGTACTTC
CDR3: CASSFSGSNTYEQYF

size: few
D: -
V: TRBV5-1
J: TRBJ2-7
DNA: TGCGCCAGCAGCTCGGCAAGGGGTGCGTACGAGCAGTACTTC
CDR3: CASSSARGAYEQYF

size: -
D: TRBD1
V: TRBV7-2
J: TRBJ1-6
DNA: TGTGCCAGCAGCTTAGGGCCCGGGACAGATAATTCACCCCTCCACTTT
CDR3: CASSLGPGTDNSPLHF

size: -
D: -
V: TRBV11-2
J: TRBJ2-7
DNA: TGTGCCAGCAACTCCTTCTCCTACGAGCAGTACTTC
CDR3: CASNSFSYEQYF

size: -
D: -
V: TRBV28
J: TRBJ1-5
DNA: TGTGCCAGCAGTCCCCTCCGGGGGAATCAGCCCCAGCATTTT
CDR3: CASSPLRGNQPQHF

size: -
D: -
V: TRBV27
J: TRBJ2-2
DNA: TGTGCCAGCAGTCTGAACACCGGGGAGCTGTTTTTT
CDR3: CASSLNTGELFF